Detailed here is one T cell receptor (beta chain). Its target is unknown. This PCR relied on a set of 60 Vbeta primers and 13 Jbeta primers. Libraries were prepared by immunoSEQ multiplex PCR; TCRdb keeps only in-frame clonotypes and omits some of them. Among about 190,000 clones listed, roughly four fifths were seen once. This record belongs to a study of cytomegalovirus exposure and HLA in healthy donors. Study conclusions and caveats: For TCR beta chains, V- and J-gene trimming was later linked to a missense DCLRE1C variant. The dataset shows that most TCR sequences were rare, while some public TCRs occurred in many donors.

Healthy individuals who donated bone marrow served as the donors. Sampled while nominally healthy, donors likely had unrecorded immune exposures. V lost 3 bases and J lost 4; bases outside the gene matches: 8. The CDR3 is 15 residues long. Germline V gives CDR1 KGHSH, CDR2 LQKENI. Sequencing was performed on PBMCs. The receptor was derived from a man aged 18 to 35 in good health and CMV-seronegative. The genes are TRBV18 and TRBJ2-7; 8 nucleotides match TRBD1. This CDR3 reads CASSPERQGLYEQYF. Here the CDR3 DNA reads TGTGCCAGCTCACCGGAACGACAGGGGCTGTACGAGCAGTACTTC.